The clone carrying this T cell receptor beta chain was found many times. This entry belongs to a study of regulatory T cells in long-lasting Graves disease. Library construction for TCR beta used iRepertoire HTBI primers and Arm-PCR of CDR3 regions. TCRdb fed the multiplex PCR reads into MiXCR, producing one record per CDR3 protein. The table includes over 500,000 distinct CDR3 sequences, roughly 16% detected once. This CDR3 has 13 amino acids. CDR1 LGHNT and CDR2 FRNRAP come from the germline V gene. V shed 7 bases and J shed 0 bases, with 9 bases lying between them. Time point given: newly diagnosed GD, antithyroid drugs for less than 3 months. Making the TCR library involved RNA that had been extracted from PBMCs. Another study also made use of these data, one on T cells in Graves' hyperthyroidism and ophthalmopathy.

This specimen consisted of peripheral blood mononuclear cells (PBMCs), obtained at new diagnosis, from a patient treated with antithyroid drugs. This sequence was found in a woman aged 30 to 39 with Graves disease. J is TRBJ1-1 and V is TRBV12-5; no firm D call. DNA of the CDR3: TGTGCTAGTGTGACGGAGATGAACACTGAAGCTTTCTTT. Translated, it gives CASVTEMNTEAFF.